This T cell receptor (beta chain) was profiled in a study of CXCR3-negative and CXCR3-positive naive CD8 T cells. Study-level results: CXCR3-expressing naive cells carried TRB CDR3s more hydrophobic than those of CXCR3-negative naive cells.

Preparation of TRB cDNA libraries relied on 5' RACE carrying UMI labels. TCRdb re-called the 5' RACE reads and catalogs CDR3 proteins one per entry, DNA excluded. Its table lists about 98,000 distinct CDR3 sequences. The CDR3 consists of 14 residues. In germline, CDR1 is DFQATT, CDR2 SNEGSKA (reference sequence). In the case of this clonotype: Antigen unknown.

The clonotype originates from a human donor in good health. Some clones in this sample may be carry-over from other donors' samples. The rearrangement joins TRBV20-1 to TRBJ2-1. Specimen: naive CXCR3+ CD8+ T cells from blood. Subset in this sample: CD45RO-CCR7+CD27+CD95- naive CD8+ T cells expressing CXCR3 (TNR3+). This chain's CDR3 is CSARRGSSYNEQFF.